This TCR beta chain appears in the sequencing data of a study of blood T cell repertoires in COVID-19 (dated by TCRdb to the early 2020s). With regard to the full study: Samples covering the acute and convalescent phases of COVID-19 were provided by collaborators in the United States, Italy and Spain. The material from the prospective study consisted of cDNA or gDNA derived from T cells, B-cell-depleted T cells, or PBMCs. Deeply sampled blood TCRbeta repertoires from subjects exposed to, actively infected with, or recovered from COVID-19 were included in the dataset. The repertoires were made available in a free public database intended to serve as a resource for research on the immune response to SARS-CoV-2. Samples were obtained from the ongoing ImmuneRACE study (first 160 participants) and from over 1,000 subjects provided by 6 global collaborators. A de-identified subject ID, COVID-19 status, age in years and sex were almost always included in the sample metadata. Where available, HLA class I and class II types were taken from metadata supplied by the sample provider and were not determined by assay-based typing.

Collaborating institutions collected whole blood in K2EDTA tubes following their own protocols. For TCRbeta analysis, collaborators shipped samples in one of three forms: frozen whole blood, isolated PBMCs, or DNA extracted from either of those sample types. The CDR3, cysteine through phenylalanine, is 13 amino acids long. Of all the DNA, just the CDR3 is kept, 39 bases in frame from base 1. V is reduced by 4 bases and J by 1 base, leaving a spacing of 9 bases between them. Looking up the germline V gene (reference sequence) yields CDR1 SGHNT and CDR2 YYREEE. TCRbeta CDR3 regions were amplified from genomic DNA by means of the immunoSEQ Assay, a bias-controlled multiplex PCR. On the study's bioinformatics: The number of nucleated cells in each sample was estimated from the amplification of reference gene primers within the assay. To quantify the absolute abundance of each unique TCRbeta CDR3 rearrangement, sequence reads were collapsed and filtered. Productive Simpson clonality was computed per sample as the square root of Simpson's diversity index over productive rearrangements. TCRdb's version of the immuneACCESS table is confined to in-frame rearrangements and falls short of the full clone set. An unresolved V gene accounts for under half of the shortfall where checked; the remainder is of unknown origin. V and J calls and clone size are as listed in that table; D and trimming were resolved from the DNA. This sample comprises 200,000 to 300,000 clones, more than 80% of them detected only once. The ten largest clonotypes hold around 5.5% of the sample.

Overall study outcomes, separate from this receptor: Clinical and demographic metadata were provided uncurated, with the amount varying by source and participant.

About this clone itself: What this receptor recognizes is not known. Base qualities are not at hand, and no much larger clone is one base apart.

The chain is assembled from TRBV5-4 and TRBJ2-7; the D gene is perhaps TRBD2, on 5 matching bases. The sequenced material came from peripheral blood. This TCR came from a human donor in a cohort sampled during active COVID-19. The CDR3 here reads CASSRRGSYEQYF. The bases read TGTGCCAGCAGCCGACGGGGTTCCTACGAGCAGTACTTC. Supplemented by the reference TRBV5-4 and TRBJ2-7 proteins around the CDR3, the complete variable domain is ETGVTQSPTHLIKTRGQQVTLRCSSQSGHNTVSWYQQALGQGPQFIFQYYREEENGRGNFPPRFSGLQFPNYSSELNVNALELDDSALYLCASSRRGSYEQYFGPGTRLTVT.